Sequencing of this TCR beta chain was carried out in a study of shared clonotypes between healthy human individuals. Study-wide results and limits: When naive CD4 clonotypes were compared across a few donors, approximately 4.9% were shared.

The CDR3 sequence is 13 residues long. CDR1 and CDR2 (germline): MNHEY, SVGAGI. V shed 6 bases, J shed 3 bases, and the junction held 5 bases outside the gene matches. This clone has just one count. As yet, its antigen is unknown. The naive CD8 fraction comprised CD45RO-negative cells positively selected for CCR7 and excluded terminally differentiated effector memory CD45RA+ cells. The authors distributed each subset's genomic DNA evenly over several immunoSEQ plates. Generated by immunoSEQ multiplex PCR, the TCRdb table keeps only in-frame clones and is missing some. The sample holds around 1,900,000 clones, about 93% seen once.

What was sequenced was naive CD8+ T cells from PBMCs. The clonotype originates from a man between 18 and 35 years old in good health. Some clones in this sample may be carry-over from other donors' samples. The chain combines TRBV6-5 with TRBJ2-7; 7 bases fit TRBD1. CDR3 loop: CASSPPGGYEQYF. The CDR3 DNA is TGTGCCAGCAGCCCTCCAGGGGGCTACGAGCAGTACTTC.